These 9 T cell receptor beta chains were sequenced from one sample in a study of beta chain features in type 1 diabetes. General study results and limits: Type 1 diabetes patients showed a moderate but significant shortening of TCRB CDR3s in all four CD4+ subsets.

The investigators reverse transcribed all of the isolated RNA, so they sequenced expressed TCRB transcripts. Measured with immunoSEQ multiplex PCR; TCRdb has only the in-frame clones, and not every one. The sample lists hundreds of thousands of clones; roughly 13% were seen once. For these TCRs, the target antigens are not known. Sequenced input: naive CD4+ T cells from blood. These receptors originate from a man younger than 35 with type 1 diabetes.

The chain links TRBV28 to TRBJ2-7; D could derive from TRBD1 or TRBD2 (5 bases each). CDR1 and CDR2 (germline): MDHEN, SYDVKM. V lost 2 bases and J lost 3, with 14 bases in between. The CDR3 is made up of 15 amino acids. The DNA of the CDR3 is TGTGCCAGCAGTTTACCACCCGGGACGGTCTACGAGCAGTACTTC. Amino acids: CASSLPPGTVYEQYF.

In its sample, this clone was seen a few times. The same CDR3 also results from other DNA sequences found in this sample. The chain combines TRBV5-1 with TRBJ2-1; 7 bases map to TRBD1. J lost 7 bases, V lost 0 bases, and 4 bases had no gene match. In germline, CDR1 is SGHRS, CDR2 YFSETQ. The CDR3 runs to 14 residues. This CDR3 is CASSLAGTVNEQFF. The CDR3 DNA follows: TGCGCCAGCAGCTTGGCCGGGACAGTGAATGAGCAGTTCTTC.

Turning to this clone: Relative to the germline gene, one junction end is altered; a read error may explain this. This chain links TRBV18 with TRBJ1-1; no reliable D call. Germline CDR1 KGHSH, CDR2 LQKENI. The CDR3 runs to 14 residues. The CDR3 DNA reads TGTGCCAGCTCACCACGGATCCCGAACGCTGAAGCTTTCTTT. This gives the protein CASSPRIPNAEAFF.

J is TRBJ2-2 and V is TRBV28; 8 bases line up with TRBD1. The CDR3 spans 15 residues. Germline-derived CDR1 and CDR2 are MDHEN and SYDVKM. Trimming cost V 0 bases and J 6 bases; bases outside gene matches: 3. CDR3 sequence: CASSLWSDRAGELFF. In DNA form, the CDR3 reads TGTGCCAGCAGTTTATGGTCGGACAGGGCCGGGGAGCTGTTTTTT. Full variable domain (rest looked up from reference TRBV28 and TRBJ2-2): DVKVTQSSRYLVKRTGEKVFLECVQDMDHENMFWYRQDPGLGLRLIYFSYDVKMKEKGDIPEGYSVSREKKERFSLILESASTNQTSMYLCASSLWSDRAGELFFGEGSRLTVL.

This clone was seen only a few times. CDR3 sequence (DNA): TGTGCCAGCAGCTTACTTCGATTCGGGGAGCTGTTTTTT. It translates to CASSLLRFGELFF. This sequence joins TRBV7-9 and TRBJ2-2; D ambiguous. The V gene's germline CDR1 is SEHNR and CDR2 FQNEAQ (reference sequence). Trimming pared 2 bases from V and 7 bases from J, leaving 8 bases between. The CDR3 runs to 13 residues.

This chain connects TRBV5-4 to TRBJ2-3, with 9 bases fitting TRBD2. The CDR3 runs to 13 residues. Germline V gene lookup returns CDR1 SGHNT and CDR2 YYREEE (reference sequence). The trim removed 4 bases at V and 5 bases at J, leaving 2 bases unmatched. CDR3 in DNA: TGTGCCAGCAGCCCAGCGGGGGGAGATACGCAGTATTTT. It codes for CASSPAGGDTQYF.

This clone showed up just a few times. The chain recombines TRBV4-1 with TRBJ1-6; D not certain. The ends were cut back, 0 bases at V and 14 bases at J, with 11 bases in the middle. The V gene's germline CDR1 is MGHRA and CDR2 YSYEKL. The CDR3 spans 13 residues. DNA for the CDR3: TGCGCCAGCAGCCAAGACCCTAATCAGGCCCTCCACTTT. It codes for CASSQDPNQALHF.

This clone was observed a few times. The rearrangement joins TRBV30 to TRBJ2-5; no clear D gene. The J call may be wrong; the DNA end is better matched by TRBJ2-7. The CDR3 is 13 amino acids. The germline gives CDR1 GTSNPN, CDR2 SVGIG (reference sequence). CDR3 nucleotides: TGTGCCTGGACCCCCTCGGGTTACTACGAGCAGTACTTC. Translated, it gives CAWTPSGYYEQYF.

A few counts support this clone. The chain recombines TRBV27 with TRBJ2-2; D is unresolved. V dropped 3 bases and J dropped 5 bases, with 4 bases sitting between them. Germline V gives CDR1 MNHEY, CDR2 SMNVEV (reference sequence). This CDR3 has 12 residues. The CDR3 reads CASSFLTGELFF. CDR3 bases: TGTGCCAGCAGTTTCTTGACCGGGGAGCTGTTTTTT.